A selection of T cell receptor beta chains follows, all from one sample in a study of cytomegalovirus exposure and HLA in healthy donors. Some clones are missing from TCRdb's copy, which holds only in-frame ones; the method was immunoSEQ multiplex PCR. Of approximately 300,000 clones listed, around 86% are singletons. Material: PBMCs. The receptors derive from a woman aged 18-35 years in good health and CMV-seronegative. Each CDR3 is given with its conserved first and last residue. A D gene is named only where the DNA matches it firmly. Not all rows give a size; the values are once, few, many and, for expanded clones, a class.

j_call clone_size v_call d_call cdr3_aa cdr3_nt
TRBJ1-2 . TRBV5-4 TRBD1 CASSLDRGDGYTF TGTGCCAGCAGCTTGGACAGGGGAGATGGCTACACCTTC
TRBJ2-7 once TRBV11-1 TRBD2 CASSLLPGGNEQYF TGTGCCAGCAGCTTATTGCCGGGAGGCAACGAGCAGTACTTC
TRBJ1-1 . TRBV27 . CASRAVETEAFF TGTGCCAGCAGGGCGGTAGAAACTGAAGCTTTCTTT
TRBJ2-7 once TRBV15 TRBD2 CATSRDRGREVPYEQYF TGTGCCACCAGCAGAGATAGAGGGCGGGAGGTCCCCTACGAGCAGTACTTC
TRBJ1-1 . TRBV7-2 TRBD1 CASSLTGGLNTEAFF TGTGCCAGCAGCTTGACAGGGGGACTGAACACTGAAGCTTTCTTT
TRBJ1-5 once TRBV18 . CASSPAAGRSLNQPQHF TGTGCCAGCTCACCAGCGGCGGGACGGAGTCTCAATCAGCCCCAGCATTTT
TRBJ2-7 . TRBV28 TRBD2 CGAAGFTYEQYF TGTGGGGCAGCGGGATTCACCTACGAGCAGTACTTC
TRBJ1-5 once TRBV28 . CASSFITERGFQPQHF TGTGCCAGCAGTTTCATCACGGAGAGGGGGTTTCAGCCCCAGCATTTT
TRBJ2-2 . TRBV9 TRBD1 CASSVGTGGLGELFF TGTGCCAGCAGCGTAGGGACAGGGGGCCTTGGGGAGCTGTTTTTT
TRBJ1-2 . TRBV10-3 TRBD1 CAISDFGTGNYGYTF TGTGCCATCAGTGACTTCGGGACAGGAAACTATGGCTACACCTTC
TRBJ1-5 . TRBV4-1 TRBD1 CASSPPTGDNQPQHF TGCGCCAGCAGCCCGCCAACAGGGGACAATCAGCCCCAGCATTTT
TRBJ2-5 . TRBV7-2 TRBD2 CASSLKFYREGETQYF TGTGCCAGCAGCTTAAAGTTTTATCGGGAGGGAGAGACCCAGTACTTC